This TCR beta chain was identified in a study of CD8 T cells in Susac syndrome. After extraction with the RNeasy kit, about 0.45 to 1 ug of the RNA was reverse transcribed using random hexamers. One entry per CDR3 protein, called by TCRdb with MiXCR from the immunoSEQ multiplex PCR reads. Of more than 65,000 distinct CDR3 sequences detected, just under 95% appear once; the ten largest clones hold approximately 0.25%. The V gene's germline CDR1 is SQVTM and CDR2 ANQGSEA. The CDR3 covers 15 residues. The J segment lost 6 bases and the V segment lost 7 bases, leaving 17 bases of the junction unmatched. The sequencing sample was made of CD8+ T cells from PBMCs. The chain recombines TRBV29-1 with TRBJ2-7; 8 nucleotides line up with TRBD1. The sequence came from a human donor in good health. CDR3 in DNA: TGCAGCGCTAGTGGGGCCCAGGGACAGGAGCCCGAGCAGTACTTC. It specifies CSASGAQGQEPEQYF.